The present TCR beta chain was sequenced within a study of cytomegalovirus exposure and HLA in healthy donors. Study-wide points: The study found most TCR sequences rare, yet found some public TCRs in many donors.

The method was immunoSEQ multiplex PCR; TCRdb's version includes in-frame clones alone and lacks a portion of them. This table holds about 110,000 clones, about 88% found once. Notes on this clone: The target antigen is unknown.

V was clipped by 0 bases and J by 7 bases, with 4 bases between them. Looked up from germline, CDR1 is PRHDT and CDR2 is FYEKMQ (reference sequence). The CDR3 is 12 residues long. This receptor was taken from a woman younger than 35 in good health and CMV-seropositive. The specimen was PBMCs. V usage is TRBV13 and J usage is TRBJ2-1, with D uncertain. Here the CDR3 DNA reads TGTGCCAGCAGCTTAGGGCGGAATGAGCAGTTCTTC. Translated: CASSLGRNEQFF.